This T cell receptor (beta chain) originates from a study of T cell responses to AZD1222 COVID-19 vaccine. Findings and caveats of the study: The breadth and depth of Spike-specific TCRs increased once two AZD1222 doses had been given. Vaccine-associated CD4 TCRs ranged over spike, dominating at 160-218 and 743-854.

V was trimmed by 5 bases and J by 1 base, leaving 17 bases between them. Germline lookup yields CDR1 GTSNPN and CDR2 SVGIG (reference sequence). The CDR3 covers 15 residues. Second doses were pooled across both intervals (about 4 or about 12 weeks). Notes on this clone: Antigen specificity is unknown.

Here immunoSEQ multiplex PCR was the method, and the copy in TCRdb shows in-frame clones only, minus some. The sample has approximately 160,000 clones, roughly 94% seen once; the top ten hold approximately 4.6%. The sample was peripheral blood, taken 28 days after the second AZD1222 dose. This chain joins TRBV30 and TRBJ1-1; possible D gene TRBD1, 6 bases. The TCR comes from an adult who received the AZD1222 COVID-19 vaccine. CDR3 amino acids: CAWQSWGGANTEAFF. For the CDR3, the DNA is TGTGCCTGGCAAAGCTGGGGGGGCGCGAACACTGAAGCTTTCTTT.